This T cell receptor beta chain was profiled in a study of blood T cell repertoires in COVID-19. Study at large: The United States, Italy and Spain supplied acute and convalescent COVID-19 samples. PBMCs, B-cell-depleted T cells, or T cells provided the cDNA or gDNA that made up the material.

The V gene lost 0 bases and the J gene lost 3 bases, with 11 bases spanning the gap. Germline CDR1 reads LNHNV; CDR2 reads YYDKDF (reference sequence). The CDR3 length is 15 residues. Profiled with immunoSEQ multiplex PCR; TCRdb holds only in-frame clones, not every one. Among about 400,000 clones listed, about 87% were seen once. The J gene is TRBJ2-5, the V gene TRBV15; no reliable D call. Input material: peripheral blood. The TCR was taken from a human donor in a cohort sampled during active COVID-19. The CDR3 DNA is TGTGCCACCAGCAGAGATGCAGGATTTGAAGAGACCCAGTACTTC. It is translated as CATSRDAGFEETQYF.